This T cell receptor beta chain was captured by sequencing in a study of metastatic and nonmetastatic thyroid tumors. Patients underwent thyroid surgery, and none had received any treatment before it. The sample holds many counts of this clone. The junction departs from germline at one end; a sequencing error may be responsible. This sample includes further DNA sequences coding for the same CDR3. The germline V gene has CDR1 MRHNA and CDR2 SNTAGT. This CDR3 contains 16 residues. With MiXCR, TCRdb called clones anew from the PCR reads. The data contain about 31,000 clones, 18% of them seen just once; the ten biggest clones take up about 10%.

The sequenced material came from blood. The chain couples TRBV6-4 to TRBJ2-3; 12 bases are shared with TRBD2. This TCR derives from a female donor with papillary thyroid cancer or a benign thyroid nodule (not recorded which). Some clones in this sample may be carry-over from other donors' samples. The CDR3 nucleotides read TGTGCCTGCAGTGAGACTAGCGGGGGAGCCGGGGATACGCAGTATTTT. Encoded protein: CACSETSGGAGDTQYF.